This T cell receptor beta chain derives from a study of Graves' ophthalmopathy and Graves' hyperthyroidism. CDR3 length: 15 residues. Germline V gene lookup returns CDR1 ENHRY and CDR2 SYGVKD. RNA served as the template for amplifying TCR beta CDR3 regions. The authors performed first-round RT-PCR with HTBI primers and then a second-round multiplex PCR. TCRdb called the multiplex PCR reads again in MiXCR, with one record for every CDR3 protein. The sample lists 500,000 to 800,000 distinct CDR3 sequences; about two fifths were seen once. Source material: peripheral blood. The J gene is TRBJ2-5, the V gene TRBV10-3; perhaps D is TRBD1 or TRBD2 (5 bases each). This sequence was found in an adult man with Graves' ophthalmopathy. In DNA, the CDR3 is TGTGCTATGAGAGTGAGGGACGCGTACCAAGAGACCCAGTACTTC. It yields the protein CAMRVRDAYQETQYF.